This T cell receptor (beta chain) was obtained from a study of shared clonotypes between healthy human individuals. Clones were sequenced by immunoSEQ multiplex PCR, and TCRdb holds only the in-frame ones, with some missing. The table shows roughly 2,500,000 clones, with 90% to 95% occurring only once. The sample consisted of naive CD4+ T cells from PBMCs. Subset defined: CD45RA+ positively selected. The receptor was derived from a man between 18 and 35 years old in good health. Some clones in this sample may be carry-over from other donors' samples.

CDR3 DNA: TGCGCCAGCATCCCCCCACAGGGAGGTGACAAAAACATTCAGTACTTC. It encodes CASIPPQGGDKNIQYF. The gene calls are TRBV23-1 and TRBJ2-4; D tentatively reads TRBD1 or TRBD2 (6 bases each). TRBV23-1 is an ORF; its function is uncertain. The V gene lost 7 bases and the J gene lost 3 bases, with 19 bases spanning the gap. The CDR3 loop spans 16 amino acids.